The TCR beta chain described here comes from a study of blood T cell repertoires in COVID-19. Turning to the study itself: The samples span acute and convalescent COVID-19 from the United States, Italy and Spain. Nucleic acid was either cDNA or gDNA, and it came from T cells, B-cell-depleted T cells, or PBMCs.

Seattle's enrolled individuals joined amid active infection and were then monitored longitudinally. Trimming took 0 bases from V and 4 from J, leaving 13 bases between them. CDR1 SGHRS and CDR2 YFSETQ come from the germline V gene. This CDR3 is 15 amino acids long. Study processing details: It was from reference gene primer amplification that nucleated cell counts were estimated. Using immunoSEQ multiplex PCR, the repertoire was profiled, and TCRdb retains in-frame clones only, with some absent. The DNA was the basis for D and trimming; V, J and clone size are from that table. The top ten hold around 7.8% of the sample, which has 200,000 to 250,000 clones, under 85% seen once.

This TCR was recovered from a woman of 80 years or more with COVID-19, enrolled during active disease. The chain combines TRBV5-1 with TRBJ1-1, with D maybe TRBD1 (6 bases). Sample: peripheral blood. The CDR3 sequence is CASSLAGQGSTEAFF. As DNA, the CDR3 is TGCGCCAGCAGCTTGGCCGGGCAGGGGAGCACTGAAGCTTTCTTT. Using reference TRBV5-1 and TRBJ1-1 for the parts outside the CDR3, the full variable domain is KAGVTQTPRYLIKTRGQQVTLSCSPISGHRSVSWYQQTPGQGLQFLFEYFSETQRNKGNFPGRFSGRQFSNSRSEMNVSTLELGDSALYLCASSLAGQGSTEAFFGQGTRLTVV.